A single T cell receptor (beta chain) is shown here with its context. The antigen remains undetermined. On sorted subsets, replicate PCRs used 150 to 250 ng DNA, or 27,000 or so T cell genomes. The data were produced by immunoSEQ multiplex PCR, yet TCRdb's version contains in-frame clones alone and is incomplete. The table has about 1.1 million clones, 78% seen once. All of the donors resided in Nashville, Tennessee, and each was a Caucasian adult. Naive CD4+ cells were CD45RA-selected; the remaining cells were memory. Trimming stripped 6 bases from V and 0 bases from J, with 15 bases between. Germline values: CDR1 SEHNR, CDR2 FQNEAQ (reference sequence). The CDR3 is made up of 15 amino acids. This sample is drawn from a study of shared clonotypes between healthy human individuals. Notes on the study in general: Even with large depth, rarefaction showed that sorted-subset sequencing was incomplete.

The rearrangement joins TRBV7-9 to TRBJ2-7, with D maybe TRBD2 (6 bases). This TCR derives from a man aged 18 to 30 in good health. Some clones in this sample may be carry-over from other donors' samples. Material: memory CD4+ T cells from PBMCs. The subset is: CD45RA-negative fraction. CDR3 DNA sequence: TGTGCCAGCAGTAAAGGCGGGACTTACTCCTACGAGCAGTACTTC. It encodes CASSKGGTYSYEQYF.